The 24 T cell receptor beta chains given below trace back to one sample, sequenced in a study of regulatory T cells in long-lasting Graves disease (dated by TCRdb to the early 2020s). Receptors were amplified or captured by multiplex PCR. TCRdb shows the sequencer as Illumina HiSeq 4000. To build TCR beta libraries, CDR3 regions were amplified by Arm-PCR using iRepertoire HTBI primers. In TCRdb, the public reads were trimmed at Q25 with fastp and aligned with MiXCR, with productive beta chains retained. Rows with one shared CDR3 protein collapse into an entry with the most common genes and DNA. Counted in this sample were 400,000 to 500,000 distinct CDR3 sequences; around 20% of them appeared once. Around 15% of the sample goes to the ten largest clones. This specimen's time point label, interpreted: persistent/refractory GD, antithyroid drugs over 5 years with positive TRAb. For both TCR sequencing and RNA sequencing, RNA was extracted from PBMCs using TRIzol.

The source material was peripheral blood mononuclear cells (PBMCs), sampled when the disease was refractory, from a patient treated with antithyroid drugs. The receptor source for this set is a female donor with Graves disease.

The V call is TRBV2, the J call TRBJ2-5; D ambiguous. V gave up 5 bases and J gave up 4 bases, with 11 bases separating them. Germline loops: CDR1 SNHLY, CDR2 FYNNEI. This CDR3 is 13 amino acids long. The CDR3 DNA sequence: TGTGCCAGCAGTAATCCACAGTCAGAGACCCAGTACTTC. Its protein is CASSNPQSETQYF.

This clonotype came up many times. The chain couples TRBV20-1 to TRBJ2-2, with D possibly matching TRBD1 (6 bases). The CDR3 length is 16 residues. Germline V gives CDR1 DFQATT, CDR2 SNEGSKA (reference sequence). Between the trimmed V and J ends, which lost 2 bases and 4 bases, there was a span of 17 bases. The CDR3 nucleotides are TGCAGTGCTAGACCTACCGGGACAATGCTCACCGGGGAGCTGTTTTTT. It yields the protein CSARPTGTMLTGELFF.

The CDR3 DNA reads TGCGCCAGCAGCTTGAGGGGGAAAGACACTGAAGCTTTCTTT. The encoded protein is CASSLRGKDTEAFF. The chain combines TRBV5-1 with TRBJ1-1; a weak D match, TRBD1 (6 bases). V was cut by 1 base and J by 3 bases, with 10 bases left in between. Germline values: CDR1 SGHRS, CDR2 YFSETQ. The CDR3 sequence is 14 residues long.

This clonotype was observed many times. This rearrangement joins TRBV2 to TRBJ1-5, with D tentatively TRBD1 (6 bases). The CDR3 has 12 amino acids. CDR1 SNHLY and CDR2 FYNNEI come from the germline V gene. V gave up 7 bases and J gave up 7 bases, with 11 bases separating them. CDR3 amino acids: CASTGGGQPQHF. CDR3 sequence (DNA): TGTGCCAGCACCGGGGGCGGGCAGCCCCAGCATTTT.

This chain links TRBV27 with TRBJ1-1; 7 bases line up with TRBD1. Looked up from germline, CDR1 is MNHEY and CDR2 is SMNVEV (reference sequence). V trimming: 6 bases; J trimming: 0 bases; junction bases outside the gene matches: 7. The CDR3 has 15 amino acids. CDR3 region: CASRGTAKLNTEAFF. The CDR3 bases are TGTGCCAGCAGGGGGACAGCAAAACTGAACACTGAAGCTTTCTTT.

The gene calls are TRBV10-2 and TRBJ1-1, with D perhaps matching TRBD1 (5 bases). V was cut by 4 bases and J by 6 bases, with 18 bases left in between. Germline V gene sequence: CDR1 WSHSY, CDR2 SAAADI. This CDR3 region has 15 residues. CDR3 protein: CASSGNRLMGSEAFF. The CDR3 DNA reads TGCGCCAGCAGTGGGAACAGGTTGATGGGGTCTGAAGCTTTCTTT.

This clonotype was detected ten times or more. The chain combines TRBV28 with TRBJ1-5; maybe TRBD1 (5 bases). V lost 5 bases to trimming and J lost 5 bases, with 22 bases between them. The CDR3 consists of 17 residues. Germline V gene lookup returns CDR1 MDHEN and CDR2 SYDVKM. In DNA form, the CDR3 reads TGTGCCAGCAGTCCCCTCTCGGGGACTCGGTGGCATCAGCCCCAGCATTTT. Translating it yields CASSPLSGTRWHQPQHF.

This clonotype was detected ten times or more. Possible read error: a much larger clone is one base away. The chain joins TRBV2 to TRBJ1-1; TRBD1 might be the D (6 bases). This CDR3 comprises 12 residues. The germline gives CDR1 SNHLY, CDR2 FYNNEI. The CDR3 nucleotides read TGTGCCAGCACAGGGGTGAACACTGGAGCTTTCTTT. Its protein is CASTGVNTGAFF.

In its sample, this clonotype was seen many times. The rearrangement joins TRBV28 to TRBJ1-5; 7 nucleotides line up with TRBD1. The length of the CDR3 is 14 residues. The V segment lost 7 bases and the J segment 4 bases; nucleotides outside the gene matches: 7. CDR1 and CDR2 from the germline V gene are MDHEN and SYDVKM. The CDR3, as DNA: TGTGCCAGCAAGTCGGGGACAGCTAATCAGCCCCAGCATTTT. As protein: CASKSGTANQPQHF.

This clonotype was counted at least ten times. V usage is TRBV7-9 and J usage is TRBJ2-5; D gene unclear. The CDR3 is made up of 14 amino acids. Germline CDR1 is SEHNR and CDR2 is FQNEAQ (reference sequence). V was shortened by 1 base and J by 4 bases, with 10 bases between the two germline ends. The CDR3 protein is CASSLGGTGETQYF. For the CDR3, the DNA is TGTGCCAGCAGCTTAGGGGGTACGGGAGAGACCCAGTACTTC.

This clonotype was detected many times. This chain connects TRBV12-3 or TRBV12-4 to TRBJ2-7; D gene uncertain. V was cut by 6 bases and J by 0 bases, with 15 bases left in between. There are 15 residues in the CDR3. The CDR3: CASREQIASSYEQYF. The CDR3 coding sequence is TGTGCCAGCAGGGAACAGATCGCGAGCTCCTACGAGCAGTACTTC.

The table lists this clonotype with a few counts. The chain has TRBV7-2 and TRBJ2-5; the D is unclear. V lost 3 bases and J 2 bases, leaving 10 bases between the germline ends. Germline loops: CDR1 SGHTA, CDR2 FQGNSA. The CDR3 spans 14 residues. The CDR3 DNA reads as TGTGCCAGCAGCTTCCCCAACAGACAAGAGACCCAGTACTTC. It yields the protein CASSFPNRQETQYF.

The CDR3 loop is CASSLKGGDSIQETQYF. CDR3 nucleotides: TGTGCCAGCAGCCTCAAAGGGGGGGACTCGATCCAAGAGACCCAGTACTTC. This chain connects TRBV11-1 to TRBJ2-5; D may be TRBD2 (7 bases). CDR3 length: 17 residues. Trimming took 5 bases from V and 1 from J, leaving 20 bases between them. Per germline, CDR1 SGHAT and CDR2 FQDESV (reference sequence). Complete variable domain (other parts from reference TRBV11-1 and TRBJ2-5): EAEVAQSPRYKITEKSQAVAFWCDPISGHATLYWYRQILGQGPELLVQFQDESVVDDSQLPKDRFSAERLKGVDSTLKIQPAELGDSAMYLCASSLKGGDSIQETQYFGPGTRLLVL.

The sample holds a few counts of this clonotype. The chain employs TRBV3-1 and TRBJ2-3; 11 bases line up with TRBD2. The junction had 4 bases not matched to a gene; V was cut back by 0 bases and J by 2 bases. CDR3 size: 17 residues. Germline-derived CDR1 and CDR2 are LGHDT and YNNKEL (reference sequence). This chain's CDR3 is CASSQDRTSGFTDTQYF. The CDR3 coding sequence is TGTGCCAGCAGCCAAGATAGGACTAGCGGGTTCACAGATACGCAGTATTTT.

This clonotype was counted between two and nine times. J is TRBJ2-7 and V is TRBV10-3; 9 bases line up with TRBD1. The junction had 4 bases not matched to a gene; V was cut back by 5 bases and J by 5 bases. This CDR3 spans 13 amino acids. CDR1 is ENHRY, CDR2 SYGVKD, per germline. In DNA form, the CDR3 reads TGTGCCATCAGTTGGACAGGGGATAACGAGCAGTACTTC. It is translated as CAISWTGDNEQYF.

The sample holds many counts of this clonotype. The chain uses TRBV3-1 and TRBJ1-2; D gene ambiguous. V lost 6 bases to trimming and J lost 2 bases, with 13 bases between them. From germline, CDR1 is LGHDT and CDR2 YNNKEL (reference sequence). CDR3 length: 14 residues. CDR3 sequence: CASSPSWVNYGYTF. In DNA, the CDR3 is TGTGCCAGCAGTCCAAGTTGGGTAAACTATGGCTACACCTTC.

This clonotype occurred many times. The chain links TRBV19 to TRBJ2-2; D is undetermined. The CDR3 is 12 amino acids. Looked up from germline, CDR1 is LNHDA and CDR2 is SQIVND (reference sequence). Trimming took off 3 bases at V and 6 bases at J, with 5 bases between the two ends. CDR3 sequence: CASSIRPGELFF. The DNA for the CDR3 is TGTGCCAGTAGTATTCGGCCCGGGGAGCTGTTTTTT.

This clonotype was seen ten or more times. The V gene is TRBV12-3 or TRBV12-4, the J gene TRBJ2-7; weak D call: TRBD1 (5 bases). Trimming took 2 bases from V and 4 from J, leaving 12 bases between them. The CDR3 has 14 amino acids. In DNA form, the CDR3 reads TGTGCCAGCAGTTTACAGGGCCTGGGATACGAGCAGTACTTC. Amino acid sequence: CASSLQGLGYEQYF.

This clonotype was found many times. The V gene is TRBV7-9, the J gene TRBJ2-7; 9 nucleotides agree with TRBD1. CDR3 length equals 16 residues. The trim removed 1 base at V and 3 bases at J, leaving 7 bases unmatched. CDR1 SEHNR and CDR2 FQNEAQ come from the germline V gene (reference sequence). The CDR3 spells CASSLEPQGASYEQYF. The CDR3 DNA reads TGTGCCAGCAGCTTAGAACCACAGGGGGCAAGCTACGAGCAGTACTTC.

Worth noting for this clonotype: A read error may be the cause here, since a much bigger clone is one base away. This sequence joins TRBV6-1 and TRBJ1-3; the D is unclear. The CDR3 has 13 residues. CDR1 and CDR2 from the germline V gene are MNHNS and SASEGT. The CDR3 loop is CAGSRLSGNTIYF. The DNA of the CDR3 is TGTGCCGGCAGTAGACTCTCTGGAAACACCATATATTTT.

The rearrangement joins TRBV28 to TRBJ1-3; no reliable D call. CDR1 and CDR2 (germline): MDHEN, SYDVKM. The CDR3 is 13 residues long. V was clipped by 5 bases and J by 1 base, with 6 bases between them. CDR3 DNA: TGTGCCAGCAGTCTTCAATCTGGAAACACCATATATTTT. Its protein is CASSLQSGNTIYF.

The rearrangement joins TRBV6-1 to TRBJ2-6; 8 bases are a match to TRBD2. The CDR3 has 16 residues. The V segment lost 7 bases and the J segment 0 bases; nucleotides outside the gene matches: 5. The V gene's germline CDR1 is MNHNS and CDR2 SASEGT. CDR3 nucleotides: TGTGCCAGCACAGGCGGGAGGATCTCTGGGGCCAACGTCCTGACTTTC. This codes for CASTGGRISGANVLTF.

The rearrangement uses TRBV6-1 and TRBJ2-6; unclear D gene. Germline assignment: CDR1 MNHNS and CDR2 SASEGT. V was trimmed by 5 bases and J by 0 bases, leaving 11 bases between them. CDR3 length: 16 amino acids. As DNA, the CDR3 is TGTGCCAGCAGTACCGGACCGATCTCTGGGGCCAACGTCCTGACTTTC. Its protein is CASSTGPISGANVLTF.

Many counts were recorded for this clonotype. The chain is built from TRBV28 and TRBJ1-5; D is ambiguous. Germline CDR1 is MDHEN and CDR2 is SYDVKM. This CDR3 region has 17 residues. V gave up 3 bases and J gave up 0 bases, with 15 bases separating them. The CDR3 is CASSLSAEGYSNQPQHF. As DNA, the CDR3 is TGTGCCAGCAGTTTGAGCGCGGAGGGTTATAGCAATCAGCCCCAGCATTTT. Full variable domain (outside the CDR3, taken from reference TRBV28 and TRBJ1-5): DVKVTQSSRYLVKRTGEKVFLECVQDMDHENMFWYRQDPGLGLRLIYFSYDVKMKEKGDIPEGYSVSREKKERFSLILESASTNQTSMYLCASSLSAEGYSNQPQHFGDGTRLSIL.